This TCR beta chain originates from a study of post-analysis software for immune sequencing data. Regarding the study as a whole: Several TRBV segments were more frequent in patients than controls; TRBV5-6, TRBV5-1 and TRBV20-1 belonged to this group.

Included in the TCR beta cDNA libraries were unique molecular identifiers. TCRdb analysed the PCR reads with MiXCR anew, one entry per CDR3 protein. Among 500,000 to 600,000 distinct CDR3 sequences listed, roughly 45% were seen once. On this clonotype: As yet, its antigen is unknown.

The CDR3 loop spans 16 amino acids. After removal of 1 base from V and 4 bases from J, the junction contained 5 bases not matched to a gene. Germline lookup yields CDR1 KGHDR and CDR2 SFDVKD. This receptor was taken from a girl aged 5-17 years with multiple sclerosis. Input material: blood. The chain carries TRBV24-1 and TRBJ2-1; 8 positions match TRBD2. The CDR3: CATSDFTSGLYNEQFF. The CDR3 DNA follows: TGTGCCACCAGTGATTTCACTAGCGGACTTTACAATGAGCAGTTCTTC.